This is a list of T cell receptor beta chains from one sample in a study of blood T cell repertoires in COVID-19. The data were produced by immunoSEQ multiplex PCR, yet TCRdb's version contains in-frame clones alone and is incomplete. The sample shows 150,000 to 200,000 clones, about 86% of them seen only once. Sequencing input: peripheral blood. The receptors stem from a man aged 55 to 70 with acute or convalescent COVID-19. Both conserved end residues are part of each CDR3.

TRBJ2-2 | TRBV9 | CASSVELADIRAGELFF
TRBJ1-1 | TRBV7-2 | CASSLESNTEAFF
TRBJ2-1 | TRBV3-1/TRBV3-2 | CASRGGVSGSYEQFF
TRBJ2-7 | TRBV5-1 | CASSLDGVPYEQYF
TRBJ2-1 | TRBV18 | CASSPRGGLAGENEQFF
TRBJ2-7 | TRBV5-1 | CASSVRTGEDEQYF
TRBJ2-7 | TRBV21-1 | CASRFKELGTAYEQYF
TRBJ2-2 | TRBV30 | CAWSVLAGGSTGELFF
TRBJ2-1 | TRBV3-1/TRBV3-2 | CASSIRREGRSEQFF
TRBJ2-7 | TRBV9 | CASSAEPDREGEQYF
TRBJ1-5 | TRBV2 | CASSEEGGVQRNQPQHF
TRBJ2-7 | TRBV27 | CASSTPRTGGNYEQYF
TRBJ2-5 | TRBV5-1 | CASSLFGVAGQETQYF